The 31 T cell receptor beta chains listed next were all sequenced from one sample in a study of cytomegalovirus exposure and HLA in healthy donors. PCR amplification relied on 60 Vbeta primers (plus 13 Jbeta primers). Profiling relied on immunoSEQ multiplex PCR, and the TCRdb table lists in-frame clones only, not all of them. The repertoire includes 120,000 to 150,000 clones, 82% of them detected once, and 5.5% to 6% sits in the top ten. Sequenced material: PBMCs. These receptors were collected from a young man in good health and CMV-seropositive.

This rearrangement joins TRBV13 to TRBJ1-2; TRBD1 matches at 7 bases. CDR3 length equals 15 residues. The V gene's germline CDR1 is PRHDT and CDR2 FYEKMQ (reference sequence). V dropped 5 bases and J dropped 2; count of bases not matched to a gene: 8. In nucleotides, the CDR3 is TGTGCCAGCAGCCCCCGGGACAGAAGGAACTATGGCTACACCTTC. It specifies CASSPRDRRNYGYTF.

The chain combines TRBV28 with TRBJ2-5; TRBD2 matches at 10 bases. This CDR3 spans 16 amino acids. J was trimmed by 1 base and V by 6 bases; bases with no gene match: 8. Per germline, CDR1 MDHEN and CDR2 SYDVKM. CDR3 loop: CASSRGLAVIQETQYF. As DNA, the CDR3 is TGTGCCAGCAGCCGCGGACTAGCGGTGATCCAAGAGACCCAGTACTTC.

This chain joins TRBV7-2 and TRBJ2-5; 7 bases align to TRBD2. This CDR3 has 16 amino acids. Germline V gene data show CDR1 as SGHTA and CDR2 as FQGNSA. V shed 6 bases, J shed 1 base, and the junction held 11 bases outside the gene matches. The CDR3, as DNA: TGTGCCAGCAGGATGCCAGGGAGCGGGGTCCAAGAGACCCAGTACTTC. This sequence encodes CASRMPGSGVQETQYF.

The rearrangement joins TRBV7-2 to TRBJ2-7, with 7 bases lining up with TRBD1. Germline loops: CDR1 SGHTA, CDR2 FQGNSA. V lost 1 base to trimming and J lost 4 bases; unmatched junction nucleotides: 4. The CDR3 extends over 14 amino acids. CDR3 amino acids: CASSLGQGAYEQYF. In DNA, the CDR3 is TGTGCCAGCAGCTTAGGACAGGGTGCATACGAGCAGTACTTC.

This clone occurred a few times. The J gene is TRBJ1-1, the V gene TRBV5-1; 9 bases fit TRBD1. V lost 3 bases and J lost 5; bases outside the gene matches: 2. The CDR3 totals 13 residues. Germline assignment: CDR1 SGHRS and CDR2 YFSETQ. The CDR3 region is CASSSDRGTEAFF. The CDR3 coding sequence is TGCGCCAGCAGCTCGGACAGGGGTACTGAAGCTTTCTTT.

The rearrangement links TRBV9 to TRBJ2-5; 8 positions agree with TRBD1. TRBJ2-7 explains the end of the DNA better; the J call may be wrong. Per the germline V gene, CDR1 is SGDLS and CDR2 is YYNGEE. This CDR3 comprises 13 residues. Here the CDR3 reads CASSMPGGHEQYF. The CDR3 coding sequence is TGTGCCAGCAGCATGCCAGGGGGCCACGAGCAGTACTTC.

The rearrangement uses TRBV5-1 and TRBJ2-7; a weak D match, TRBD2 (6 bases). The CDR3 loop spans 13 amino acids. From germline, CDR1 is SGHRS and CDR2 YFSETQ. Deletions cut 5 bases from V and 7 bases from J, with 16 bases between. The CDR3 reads CASSTSWMGEQYF. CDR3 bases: TGCGCCAGCAGTACTAGCTGGATGGGGGAGCAGTACTTC.

CDR3 bases: TGTGCCAGCAGTAACAGGGTTTCGAATGGCTACACCTTC. Translated: CASSNRVSNGYTF. V and J are TRBV28 and TRBJ1-2; TRBD1 is a possible D gene (6 bases). The V end lost 5 bases, the J end lost 6 bases, and 13 bases lay between the germline ends. Germline-derived CDR1 and CDR2 are MDHEN and SYDVKM. The CDR3 is 13 amino acids.

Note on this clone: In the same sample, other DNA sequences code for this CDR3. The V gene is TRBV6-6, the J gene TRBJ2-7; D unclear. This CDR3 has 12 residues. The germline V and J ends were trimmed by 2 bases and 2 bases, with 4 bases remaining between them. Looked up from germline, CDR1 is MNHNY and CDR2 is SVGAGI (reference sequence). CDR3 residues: CASSYNTYEQYF. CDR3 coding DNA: TGTGCCAGCAGTTACAACACCTACGAGCAGTACTTC.

The CDR3 sequence is CASRLGGSGANVLTF. The CDR3, as DNA: TGTGCCAGCAGACTCGGCGGCTCTGGGGCCAACGTCCTGACTTTC. The genes are TRBV6-1 and TRBJ2-6, with no clear D. The CDR3 has 15 residues. Germline V gene data show CDR1 as MNHNS and CDR2 as SASEGT. Trimming stripped 6 bases from V and 0 bases from J, with 9 bases between.

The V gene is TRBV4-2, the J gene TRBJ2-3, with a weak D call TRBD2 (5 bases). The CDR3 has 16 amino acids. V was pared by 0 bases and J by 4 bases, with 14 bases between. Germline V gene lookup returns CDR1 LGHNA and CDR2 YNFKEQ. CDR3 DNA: TGTGCCAGCAGCCAAGATGTCCAGCGGCTATCAGATACGCAGTATTTT. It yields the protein CASSQDVQRLSDTQYF.

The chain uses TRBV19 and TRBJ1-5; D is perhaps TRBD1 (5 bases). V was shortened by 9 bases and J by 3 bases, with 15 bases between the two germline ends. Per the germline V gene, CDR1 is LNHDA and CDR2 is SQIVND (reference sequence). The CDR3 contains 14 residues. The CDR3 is CASWGRSSNQPQHF. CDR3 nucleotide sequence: TGTGCCAGCTGGGGCAGAAGCTCCAATCAGCCCCAGCATTTT.

The CDR3, as DNA: TGTGCCAGTAGTCTGGGGACTAGCGGGAACGAGCAGTACTTC. Translation: CASSLGTSGNEQYF. The chain employs TRBV19 and TRBJ2-7, with 13 positions matching TRBD2. Germline trimming cut 5 bases from V and 5 bases from J; bases unmatched to any gene: 3. CDR3 length: 14 residues. Germline V gene lookup returns CDR1 LNHDA and CDR2 SQIVND (reference sequence).

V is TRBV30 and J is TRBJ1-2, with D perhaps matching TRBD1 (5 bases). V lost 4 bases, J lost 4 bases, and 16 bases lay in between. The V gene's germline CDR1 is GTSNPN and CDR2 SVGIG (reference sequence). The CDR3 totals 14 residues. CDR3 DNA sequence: TGTGCCTGGAACTATAAGGGGCCCCCCTATGGCTACACCTTC. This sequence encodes CAWNYKGPPYGYTF.

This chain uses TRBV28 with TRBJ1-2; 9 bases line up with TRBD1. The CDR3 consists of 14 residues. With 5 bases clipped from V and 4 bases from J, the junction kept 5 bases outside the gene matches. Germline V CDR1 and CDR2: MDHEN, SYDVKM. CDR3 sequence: CASSGQGNVYGYTF. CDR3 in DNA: TGTGCCAGCAGTGGACAGGGGAACGTCTATGGCTACACCTTC.

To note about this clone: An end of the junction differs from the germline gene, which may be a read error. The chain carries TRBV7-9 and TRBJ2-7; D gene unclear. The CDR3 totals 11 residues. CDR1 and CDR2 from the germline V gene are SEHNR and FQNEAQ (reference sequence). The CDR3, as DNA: TGTTCCAGCAGCTTAACGGACGAGCAGTACTTC. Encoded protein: CSSSLTDEQYF. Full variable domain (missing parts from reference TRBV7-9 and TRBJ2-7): DTGVSQNPRHKITKRGQNVTFRCDPISEHNRLYWYRQTLGQGPEFLTYFQNEAQLEKSRLLSDRFSAERPKGSFSTLEIQRTEQGDSAMYLCSSSLTDEQYFGPGTRLTVT.

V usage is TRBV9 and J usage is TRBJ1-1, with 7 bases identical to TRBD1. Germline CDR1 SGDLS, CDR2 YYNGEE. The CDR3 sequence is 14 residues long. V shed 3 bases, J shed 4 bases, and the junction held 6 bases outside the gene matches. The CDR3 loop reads CASSAGGRITEAFF. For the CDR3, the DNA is TGTGCCAGCAGCGCAGGGGGAAGGATCACTGAAGCTTTCTTT.

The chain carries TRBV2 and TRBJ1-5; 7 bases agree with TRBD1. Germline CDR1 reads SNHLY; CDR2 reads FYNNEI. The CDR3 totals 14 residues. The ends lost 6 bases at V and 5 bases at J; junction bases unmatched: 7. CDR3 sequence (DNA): TGTGCCAGCAGCCGGGACAGCACCTATCAGCCCCAGCATTTT. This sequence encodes CASSRDSTYQPQHF.

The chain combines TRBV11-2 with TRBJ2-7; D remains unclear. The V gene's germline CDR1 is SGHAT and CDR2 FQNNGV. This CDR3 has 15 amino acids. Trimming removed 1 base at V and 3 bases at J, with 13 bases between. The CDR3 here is CASSLVSGLVYEQYF. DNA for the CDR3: TGTGCCAGCAGCTTAGTATCAGGTTTAGTCTACGAGCAGTACTTC. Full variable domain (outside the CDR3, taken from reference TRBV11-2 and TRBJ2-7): EAGVAQSPRYKIIEKRQSVAFWCNPISGHATLYWYQQILGQGPKLLIQFQNNGVVDDSQLPKDRFSAERLKGVDSTLKIQPAKLEDSAVYLCASSLVSGLVYEQYFGPGTRLTVT.

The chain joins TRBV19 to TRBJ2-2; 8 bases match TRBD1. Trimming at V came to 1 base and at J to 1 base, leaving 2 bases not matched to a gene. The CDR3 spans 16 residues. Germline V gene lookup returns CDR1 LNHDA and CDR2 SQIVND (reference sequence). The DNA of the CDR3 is TGTGCCAGTAGTATAGGAGGGACAGGGAACACCGGGGAGCTGTTTTTT. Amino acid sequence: CASSIGGTGNTGELFF.

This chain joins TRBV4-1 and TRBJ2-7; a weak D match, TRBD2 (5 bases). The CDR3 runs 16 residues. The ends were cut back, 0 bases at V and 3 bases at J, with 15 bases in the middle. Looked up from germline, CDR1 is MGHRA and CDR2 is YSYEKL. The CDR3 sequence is CASSQDSGKGIYEQYF. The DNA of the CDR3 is TGCGCCAGCAGCCAAGATTCGGGGAAGGGTATCTACGAGCAGTACTTC.

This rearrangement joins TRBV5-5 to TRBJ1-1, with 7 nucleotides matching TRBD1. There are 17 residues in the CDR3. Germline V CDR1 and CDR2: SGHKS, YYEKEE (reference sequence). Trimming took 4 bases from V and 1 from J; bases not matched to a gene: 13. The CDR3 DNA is TGTGCCAGCAGCCGTGGACAGGCAAGGTTAGGGAACACTGAAGCTTTCTTT. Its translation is CASSRGQARLGNTEAFF.

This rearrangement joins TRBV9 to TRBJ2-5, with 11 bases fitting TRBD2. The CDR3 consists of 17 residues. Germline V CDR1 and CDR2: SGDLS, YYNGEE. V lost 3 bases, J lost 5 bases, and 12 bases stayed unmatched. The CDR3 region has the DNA TGTGCCAGCAGCGCCCGAGGCTTAGCGGGAGGGCAGGAGACCCAGTACTTC. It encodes CASSARGLAGGQETQYF. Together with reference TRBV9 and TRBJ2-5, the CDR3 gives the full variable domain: DSGVTQTPKHLITATGQRVTLRCSPRSGDLSVYWYQQSLDQGLQFLIQYYNGEERAKGNILERFSAQQFPDLHSELNLSSLELGDSALYFCASSARGLAGGQETQYFGPGTRLLVL.

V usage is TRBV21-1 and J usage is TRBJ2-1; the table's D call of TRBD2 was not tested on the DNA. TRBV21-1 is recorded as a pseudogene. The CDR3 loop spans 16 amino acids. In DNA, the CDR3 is TGTGCCAGCAGCAAAGAGAAGCGGGACTCCTACAATGAGCAGTTCTTC. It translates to CASSKEKRDSYNEQFF.

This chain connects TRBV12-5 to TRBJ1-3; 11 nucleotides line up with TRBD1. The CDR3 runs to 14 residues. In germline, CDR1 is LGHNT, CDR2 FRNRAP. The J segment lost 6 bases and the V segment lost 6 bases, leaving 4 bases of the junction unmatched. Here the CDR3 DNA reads TGTGCTAGTGGAACGGGACAGGGGGTAAACACCATATATTTT. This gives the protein CASGTGQGVNTIYF. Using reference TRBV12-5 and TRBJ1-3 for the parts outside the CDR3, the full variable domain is DARVTQTPRHKVTEMGQEVTMRCQPILGHNTVFWYRQTMMQGLELLAYFRNRAPLDDSGMPKDRFSAEMPDATLATLKIQPSEPRDSAVYFCASGTGQGVNTIYFGEGSWLTVV.

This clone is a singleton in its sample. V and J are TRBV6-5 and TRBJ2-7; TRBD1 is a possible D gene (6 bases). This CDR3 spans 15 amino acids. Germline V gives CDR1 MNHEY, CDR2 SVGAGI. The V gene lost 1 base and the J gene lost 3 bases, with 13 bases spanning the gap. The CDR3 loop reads CASSYYPGTRYEQYF. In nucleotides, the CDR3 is TGTGCCAGCAGTTACTACCCAGGGACACGCTACGAGCAGTACTTC.

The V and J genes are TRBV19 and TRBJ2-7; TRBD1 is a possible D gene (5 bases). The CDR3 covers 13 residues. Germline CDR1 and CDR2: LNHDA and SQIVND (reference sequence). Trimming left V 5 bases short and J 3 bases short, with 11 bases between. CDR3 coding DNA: TGTGCCAGTAGTCTACGACAGAGCTACGAGCAGTACTTC. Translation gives CASSLRQSYEQYF. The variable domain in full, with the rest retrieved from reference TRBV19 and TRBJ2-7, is DGGITQSPKYLFRKEGQNVTLSCEQNLNHDAMYWYRQDPGQGLRLIYYSQIVNDFQKGDIAEGYSVSREKKESFPLTVTSAQKNPTAFYLCASSLRQSYEQYFGPGTRLTVT.

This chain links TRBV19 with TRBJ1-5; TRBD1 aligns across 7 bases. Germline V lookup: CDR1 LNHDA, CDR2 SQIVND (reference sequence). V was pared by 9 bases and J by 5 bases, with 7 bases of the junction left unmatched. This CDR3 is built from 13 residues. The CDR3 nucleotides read TGTGCCAGCTGGGACAGTTTGCATCAGCCCCAGCATTTT. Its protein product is CASWDSLHQPQHF.

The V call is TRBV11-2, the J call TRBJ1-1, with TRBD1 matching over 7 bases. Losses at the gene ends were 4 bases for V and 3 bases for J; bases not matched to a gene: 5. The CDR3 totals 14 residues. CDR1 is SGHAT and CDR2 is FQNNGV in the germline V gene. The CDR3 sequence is CASSSGQRYTEAFF. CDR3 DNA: TGTGCCAGCAGCTCGGGACAGAGGTACACTGAAGCTTTCTTT.

The CDR3 spells CASRPPTGGRDTQYF. In DNA, the CDR3 is TGTGCCAGCAGACCCCCTACGGGGGGGAGAGATACGCAGTATTTT. This chain uses TRBV6-6 with TRBJ2-3; 8 nucleotides agree with TRBD2. The trim removed 6 bases at V and 5 bases at J, leaving 10 bases unmatched. The CDR3 contains 15 residues. CDR1 is MNHNY and CDR2 is SVGAGI in the germline V gene (reference sequence).

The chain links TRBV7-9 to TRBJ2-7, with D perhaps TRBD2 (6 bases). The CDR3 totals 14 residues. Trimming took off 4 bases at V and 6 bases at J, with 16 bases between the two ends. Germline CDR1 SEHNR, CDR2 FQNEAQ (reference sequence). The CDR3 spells CASSSWGRGGEQYF. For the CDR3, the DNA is TGTGCCAGCAGCTCGTGGGGAAGGGGAGGCGAGCAGTACTTC.